This TCR beta chain was sequenced for a study of cytomegalovirus exposure and HLA in healthy donors. Study-level results: Trimming of TCR beta V- and J-genes showed a link, identified in a later analysis, to a missense DCLRE1C variant. The Asian-associated ancestry cluster reportedly had fewer N-insertions than the approximately 670-donor mean in a later analysis. Judged likely to be a sequencing artifact was a cluster of highly shared sequence variants. Cytomegalovirus association was listed for 164 TCR beta chains.

The CDR3 loop spans 11 amino acids. On this clone: Its cognate antigen is unknown.

PCR amplification relied on 60 Vbeta primers (plus 13 Jbeta primers). This table comes from immunoSEQ multiplex PCR, and its TCRdb copy is limited to in-frame clones, with some not included. Among 70,000 or so clones listed, around 70% were seen once. This sequence joins TRBV21-1 and TRBJ2-7; TRBD1 is the table's D call, not checked against the DNA. TRBV21-1 is a pseudogene segment. What was sequenced was PBMCs. The sequence was collected from a woman in her twenties or thirties in good health and CMV-seronegative. The CDR3 spells CASSSHYEQYF. CDR3 sequence (DNA): TGTGCCAGCAGCTCACACTACGAGCAGTACTTC.